A single sample gave rise to the 23 T cell receptor beta chains below, sequenced in a study of T cell responses to AZD1222 COVID-19 vaccine. Libraries were prepared by immunoSEQ multiplex PCR; TCRdb keeps only in-frame clonotypes and omits some of them. The sample carries approximately 150,000 clones, 90% recorded once. The input for sequencing was peripheral blood, taken 28 days after the second AZD1222 dose. The receptors come from an adult who received the AZD1222 COVID-19 vaccine.

The chain recombines TRBV20-1 with TRBJ1-5; D not resolved. CDR3 size: 14 residues. Trimming shortened V by 3 bases and J by 1 base, and 10 bases separated the two germline ends. Germline CDR1 and CDR2: DFQATT and SNEGSKA (reference sequence). The CDR3 protein is CSASRTASNQPQHF. CDR3 coding DNA: TGCAGTGCTAGTCGTACGGCAAGCAATCAGCCCCAGCATTTT.

This chain uses TRBV12-5 with TRBJ2-1; D not certain. Germline V gene data show CDR1 as LGHNT and CDR2 as FRNRAP. This CDR3 has 12 residues. Between the trimmed V and J ends, which lost 5 bases and 8 bases, there was a span of 10 bases. CDR3 amino acids: CASGLGWDEQFF. CDR3 bases: TGTGCTAGTGGTCTAGGATGGGATGAGCAGTTCTTC.

With respect to this clone: Other DNA sequences in this sample translate to the same CDR3. The chain links TRBV18 to TRBJ2-1, with 14 bases identical to TRBD2. The CDR3 sequence is 15 residues long. CDR1 KGHSH and CDR2 LQKENI come from the germline V gene. J was trimmed by 6 bases and V by 3 bases; bases with no gene match: 1. CDR3 nucleotide sequence: TGTGCCAGCTCACCGGGACTAGCGGGGGCCAATGAGCAGTTCTTC. This encodes CASSPGLAGANEQFF.

The chain joins TRBV5-4 to TRBJ2-5, with 10 positions matching TRBD1. CDR1 and CDR2 from the germline V gene are SGHNT and YYREEE (reference sequence). Germline trimming cut 3 bases from V and 7 bases from J; bases unmatched to any gene: 12. The CDR3 has 16 residues. DNA of the CDR3: TGTGCCAGCAGCTACGGGACAGGGGCGGGAGAGGGGACCCAGTACTTC. Translating gives CASSYGTGAGEGTQYF.

The chain uses TRBV9 and TRBJ1-6; tentative D call: TRBD1 (6 bases). This CDR3 spans 15 amino acids. V shed 0 bases and J shed 8 bases, with 12 bases lying between them. The germline V gene has CDR1 SGDLS and CDR2 YYNGEE. CDR3 loop: CASSVAQGSDSPLHF. The CDR3 bases are TGTGCCAGCAGCGTAGCCCAGGGGAGTGATTCACCCCTCCACTTT.

CDR3 DNA: TGTGCCAGCCGATGGGGAACCGAGCAGTACTTC. It yields the protein CASRWGTEQYF. The chain combines TRBV28 with TRBJ2-7; D gene uncertain. Germline V CDR1 and CDR2: MDHEN, SYDVKM. The CDR3 is 11 amino acids. Trimming removed 8 bases from V and 6 bases from J, with 11 bases in between.

This clone appeared once. The chain has TRBV18 and TRBJ2-3, with TRBD2 matching over 7 bases. The CDR3 has 16 residues. Germline CDR1 reads KGHSH; CDR2 reads LQKENI. The ends lost 1 base at V and 7 bases at J; junction bases unmatched: 11. In nucleotides, the CDR3 is TGTGCCAGCTCACCACGGAGGGAGGGACCGACTCATACGCAGTATTTT. Translated: CASSPRREGPTHTQYF.

Judged by abundance, this clone is medium-sized. The same CDR3 also results from other DNA sequences found in this sample. The chain couples TRBV3-1 (or the pseudogene TRBV3-2) to TRBJ2-7, with D perhaps matching TRBD1 (5 bases). Germline lookup yields CDR1 LGHDT and CDR2 YNNKEL (reference sequence). The CDR3 runs to 14 residues. Trimming took off 6 bases at V and 2 bases at J, with 14 bases between the two ends. In nucleotides, the CDR3 is TGTGCCAGCAGTCCGGAGACAGCTACCTACGAGCAGTACTTC. Translation gives CASSPETATYEQYF.

The chain carries TRBV6-4 and TRBJ2-1; D gene unclear. Trimming stripped 0 bases from V and 7 bases from J, with 10 bases between. Germline lookup yields CDR1 MRHNA and CDR2 SNTAGT. The CDR3 is 14 amino acids. CDR3 sequence (DNA): TGTGCCAGCAGTGACTCGATATGGGGAAATGAGCAGTTCTTC. The encoded protein is CASSDSIWGNEQFF.

The CDR3 DNA is TGTGCCAGCTCAAAGGGTTCCGGGGAGACCCAGTACTTC. It encodes CASSKGSGETQYF. This chain uses TRBV27 with TRBJ2-5, with unresolved D. The V end was cut by 8 bases, the J end by 5 bases, with 15 bases between. The CDR3 is 13 amino acids. Germline CDR1 and CDR2: MNHEY and SMNVEV (reference sequence).

The chain uses TRBV28 and TRBJ2-2; TRBD2 aligns across 9 bases. J was trimmed by 0 bases and V by 8 bases; bases with no gene match: 4. Germline CDR1 MDHEN, CDR2 SYDVKM. The CDR3 is 15 residues long. CDR3 region: CASVPSGANTGELFF. For the CDR3, the DNA is TGTGCCAGCGTCCCTAGCGGGGCGAACACCGGGGAGCTGTTTTTT.

V gene TRBV6-4 combines with J gene TRBJ2-2, with D uncertain. The CDR3 sequence is 15 residues long. The germline V and J ends were trimmed by 2 bases and 2 bases, with 9 bases remaining between them. Germline CDR1 is MRHNA and CDR2 is SNTAGT. CDR3 sequence: CASSDTPFNTGELFF. As DNA, the CDR3 is TGTGCCAGCAGTGACACCCCCTTTAACACCGGGGAGCTGTTTTTT.

The chain uses TRBV24-1 and TRBJ1-6; weak D call: TRBD1 (5 bases). V dropped 3 bases and J dropped 10 bases, with 18 bases sitting between them. The CDR3 runs to 16 residues. In germline, CDR1 is KGHDR, CDR2 SFDVKD. The CDR3 loop reads CATSDPRQGDASPLHF. CDR3 nucleotide sequence: TGTGCCACCAGTGATCCCCGCCAGGGAGACGCCTCACCCCTCCACTTT.

The CDR3 sequence: CASRTTGSQETQYF. CDR3 bases: TGTGCCAGCAGGACGACAGGGAGCCAAGAGACCCAGTACTTC. This chain uses TRBV2 with TRBJ2-5, with 7 nucleotides matching TRBD1. V shed 6 bases and J 1 base; nucleotides not matched to a gene: 5. Germline CDR1 is SNHLY and CDR2 is FYNNEI. CDR3 length: 14 residues.

This clone appeared a single time. The J gene is TRBJ2-3, the V gene TRBV13; the match to TRBD2 covers 14 bases. Trimming cost V 3 bases and J 4 bases; bases outside gene matches: 3. CDR3 length: 16 residues. Germline V CDR1 and CDR2: PRHDT, FYEKMQ (reference sequence). The CDR3 DNA follows: TGTGCCAGCAGCTTGGGACTAGCGGGAGCCGCAGATACGCAGTATTTT. It encodes CASSLGLAGAADTQYF.

The V call is TRBV7-3, the J call TRBJ1-2; D possibly corresponds to TRBD1 (6 bases). With 5 bases removed from V and 3 bases from J, the gap between germline ends came to 13 bases. In germline, CDR1 is SGHTA, CDR2 FQGTGA. The CDR3 is made up of 14 amino acids. The CDR3 region has the DNA TGTGCCAGCAGCGCTAACAGGGAAGACTATGGCTACACCTTC. Its protein product is CASSANREDYGYTF.

The chain couples TRBV6-5 to TRBJ1-6; 12 nucleotides align to TRBD1. Germline V gives CDR1 MNHEY, CDR2 SVGAGI. CDR3 length equals 16 residues. V was pared by 0 bases and J by 9 bases, with 3 bases of the junction left unmatched. As DNA, the CDR3 is TGTGCCAGCAGTTACTCGGGACAGGGGGCTGGTTCACCCCTCCACTTT. Amino acid sequence: CASSYSGQGAGSPLHF.

The chain employs TRBV18 and TRBJ1-6, with TRBD1 identical over 7 bases. The J segment lost 6 bases and the V segment lost 4 bases, leaving 9 bases of the junction unmatched. The germline V gene has CDR1 KGHSH and CDR2 LQKENI. The CDR3 is 16 amino acids. CDR3 in DNA: TGTGCCAGCTCACTCCCCGGGACAGACCTTAATTCACCCCTCCACTTT. Translated, it gives CASSLPGTDLNSPLHF.

This chain uses TRBV19 with TRBJ2-1; perhaps TRBD2 as D (6 bases). The CDR3 has 15 residues. V lost 5 bases and J 6 bases, leaving 17 bases between the germline ends. Germline CDR1 is LNHDA and CDR2 is SQIVND (reference sequence). CDR3 sequence reads: CASSPYGTLTNEQFF. The CDR3 nucleotides read TGTGCCAGTAGTCCATACGGGACTCTCACCAATGAGCAGTTCTTC.

The J gene is TRBJ2-7, the V gene TRBV5-4, with TRBD2 matching over 7 bases. Germline values: CDR1 SGHNT, CDR2 YYREEE (reference sequence). The length of the CDR3 is 14 residues. V trimming: 2 bases; J trimming: 4 bases; junction bases outside the gene matches: 6. CDR3 sequence reads: CASSFTGTNYEQYF. CDR3 DNA sequence: TGTGCCAGCAGCTTTACCGGGACTAATTACGAGCAGTACTTC. Combining the CDR3 with reference TRBV5-4 and TRBJ2-7 gives the whole variable domain ETGVTQSPTHLIKTRGQQVTLRCSSQSGHNTVSWYQQALGQGPQFIFQYYREEENGRGNFPPRFSGLQFPNYSSELNVNALELDDSALYLCASSFTGTNYEQYFGPGTRLTVT.

The chain combines TRBV4-3 with TRBJ1-6, with 9 bases that match TRBD1. CDR1 and CDR2 (germline): LGHNA, YSLEER. The CDR3 runs to 18 residues. The V segment lost 3 bases and the J segment 7 bases; nucleotides outside the gene matches: 13. CDR3 sequence (DNA): TGCGCCAGCAGCCATTTCACCGGGACAGGGCAGGTGAATTCACCCCTCCACTTT. It codes for CASSHFTGTGQVNSPLHF.

This chain joins TRBV11-2 and TRBJ1-1; possibly TRBD1 for D (6 bases). There are 17 residues in the CDR3. With 5 bases removed from V and 0 bases from J, the gap between germline ends came to 19 bases. Germline CDR1 reads SGHAT; CDR2 reads FQNNGV. For the CDR3, the DNA is TGTGCCAGCAGCCCTAGATCCTCTACAGGGATGAACACTGAAGCTTTCTTT. It translates to CASSPRSSTGMNTEAFF.

This clone came up once. This chain joins TRBV27 and TRBJ2-7; 8 positions agree with TRBD1. CDR3 length: 13 amino acids. V shed 4 bases and J 4 bases; nucleotides not matched to a gene: 3. Germline V lookup: CDR1 MNHEY, CDR2 SMNVEV (reference sequence). The DNA for the CDR3 is TGTGCCAGCAGTTCCCGGGACAGGTACGAGCAGTACTTC. This translates into CASSSRDRYEQYF.